The entry below gives a single T cell receptor beta chain sequence along with its context. Its antigen is not identified. Mismatch with germline at one junction end may stem from a read error. This specimen comes from a study of cytomegalovirus exposure and HLA in healthy donors. The PCR employed 60 Vbeta primers together with 13 Jbeta primers. Original processing notes: As a later analysis found, there were 82 million or so unique TCR beta chains, of which roughly 11 million were shared. Assay: immunoSEQ multiplex PCR; the TCRdb copy retains only in-frame clones and omits some. The V and J calls and the clone size are those of that table, but D and trimming were determined from the DNA. The sample has fewer than 250,000 clones; about 80% are singletons. Study results and limitations: The study carried out a later analysis of TCR beta sequences. It associated 16,951 of them with specific HLA alleles at a false discovery rate of 0.05. Prediction of most subjects' HLA-A and HLA-B alleles by TCR beta sequences was reportedly accurate.

Germline CDR1 LNHDA, CDR2 SQIVND (reference sequence). CDR3 size: 12 residues. The material sequenced was PBMCs. The chain carries TRBV19 and TRBJ2-5; D gene ambiguous. The sequence derives from a man aged 40-49 years in good health and CMV-seropositive. CDR3 DNA sequence: TGTGCCGGAACCTCTAGGCAAGGGACCCAGTACTTC. It is translated as CAGTSRQGTQYF.